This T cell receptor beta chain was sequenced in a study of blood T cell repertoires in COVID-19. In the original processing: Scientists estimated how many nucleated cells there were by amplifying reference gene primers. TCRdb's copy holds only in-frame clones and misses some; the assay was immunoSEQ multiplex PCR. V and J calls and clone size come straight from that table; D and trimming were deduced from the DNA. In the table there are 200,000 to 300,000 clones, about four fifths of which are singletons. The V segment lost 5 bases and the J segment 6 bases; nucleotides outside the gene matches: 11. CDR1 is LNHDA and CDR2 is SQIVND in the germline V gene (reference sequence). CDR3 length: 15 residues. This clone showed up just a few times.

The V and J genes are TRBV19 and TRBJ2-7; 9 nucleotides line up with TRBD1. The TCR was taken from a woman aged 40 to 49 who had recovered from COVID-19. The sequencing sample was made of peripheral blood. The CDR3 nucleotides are TGTGCCAGTAGTTCATCCGGGACAGGGTTGGGCGAGCAGTACTTC. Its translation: CASSSSGTGLGEQYF.